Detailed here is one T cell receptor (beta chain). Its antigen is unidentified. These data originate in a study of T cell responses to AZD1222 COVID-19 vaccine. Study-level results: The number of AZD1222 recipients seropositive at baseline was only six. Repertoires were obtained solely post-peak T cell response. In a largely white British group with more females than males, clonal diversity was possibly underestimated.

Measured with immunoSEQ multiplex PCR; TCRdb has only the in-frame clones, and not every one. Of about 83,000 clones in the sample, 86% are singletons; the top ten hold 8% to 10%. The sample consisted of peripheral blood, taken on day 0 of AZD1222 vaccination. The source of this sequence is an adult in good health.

In DNA, the CDR3 is TGTGCCAGCAGTCCAACACCAGGGGGCAGCAATCAGCCCCAGCATTTT. As protein: CASSPTPGGSNQPQHF. This rearrangement joins TRBV27 to TRBJ1-5; 8 nucleotides agree with TRBD1. J gave up 1 base and V 5 bases, and 7 bases lay outside the gene matches. The germline V gene has CDR1 MNHEY and CDR2 SMNVEV (reference sequence). The CDR3 contains 16 residues.